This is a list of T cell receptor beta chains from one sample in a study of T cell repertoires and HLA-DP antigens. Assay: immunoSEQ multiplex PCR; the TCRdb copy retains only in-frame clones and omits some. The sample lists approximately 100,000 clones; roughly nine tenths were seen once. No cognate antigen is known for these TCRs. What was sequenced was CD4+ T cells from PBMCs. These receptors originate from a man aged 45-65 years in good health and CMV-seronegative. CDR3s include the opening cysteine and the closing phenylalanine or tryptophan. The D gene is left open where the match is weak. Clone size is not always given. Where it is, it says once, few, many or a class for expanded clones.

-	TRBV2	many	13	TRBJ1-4	CASSEQGSEKLFF	TGTGCCAGCAGTGAACAGGGGAGTGAAAAACTGTTTTTT
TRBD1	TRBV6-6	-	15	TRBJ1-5	CASSPGQARNQPQHF	TGTGCCAGCAGCCCGGGACAGGCGCGCAATCAGCCCCAGCATTTT
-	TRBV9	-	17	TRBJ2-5	CASSVVETGQGRETQYF	TGTGCCAGCAGCGTCGTAGAGACAGGGCAGGGGAGGGAGACCCAGTACTTC
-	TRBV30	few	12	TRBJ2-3	CAWSVSRGTQYF	TGTGCCTGGAGCGTCTCCAGGGGTACGCAGTATTTT
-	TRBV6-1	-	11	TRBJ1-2	CASQGNDGYTF	TGTGCCAGCCAGGGGAACGATGGCTACACCTTC
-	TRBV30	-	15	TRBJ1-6	CAWSVQRGNNSPLHF	TGTGCCTGGAGTGTACAGAGGGGGAATAATTCACCCCTCCACTTT
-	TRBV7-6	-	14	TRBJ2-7	CASSLDLQRLEQYF	TGTGCCAGCAGCTTAGATCTACAGCGTCTCGAGCAGTACTTC
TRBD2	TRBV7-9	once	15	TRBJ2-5	CASSPELAGFETQYF	TGTGCCAGCAGCCCTGAGCTAGCGGGGTTTGAGACCCAGTACTTC
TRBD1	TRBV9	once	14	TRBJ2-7	CASSATGTAYEQYF	TGTGCCAGCAGCGCGACGGGGACAGCCTACGAGCAGTACTTC
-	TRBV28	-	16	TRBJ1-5	CASSTLRNTKGQPQHF	TGTGCCAGCAGTACCCTTCGGAACACGAAGGGTCAGCCCCAGCATTTT
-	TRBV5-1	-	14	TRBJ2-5	CASSSGGGQETQYF	TGCGCCAGCAGCTCGGGTGGCGGACAAGAGACCCAGTACTTC
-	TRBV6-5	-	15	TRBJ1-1	CASSYSGTQNTEAFF	TGTGCCAGCAGTTATTCTGGGACACAGAACACTGAAGCTTTCTTT
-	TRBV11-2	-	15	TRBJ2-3	CASSYDGSATDTQYF	TGTGCCAGCAGCTACGACGGGAGTGCCACAGATACGCAGTATTTT
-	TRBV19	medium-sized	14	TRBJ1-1	CATRLGEGDTEAFF	TGTGCCACCAGACTGGGGGAGGGCGACACTGAAGCTTTCTTT
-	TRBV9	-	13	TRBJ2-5	CASSVSAQETQYF	TGTGCCAGCAGCGTAAGCGCCCAAGAGACCCAGTACTTC
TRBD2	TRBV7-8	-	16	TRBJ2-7	CASSLDRLAGGDEQYF	TGTGCCAGCAGCTTAGATAGACTAGCGGGGGGGGATGAGCAGTACTTC
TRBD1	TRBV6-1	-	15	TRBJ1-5	CASSGTGDSNQPQHF	TGTGCCAGCAGTGGAACAGGGGATAGCAATCAGCCCCAGCATTTT
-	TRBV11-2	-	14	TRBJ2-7	CASSLAGGTYEQYF	TGTGCCAGCAGCTTAGCGGGCGGGACCTACGAGCAGTACTTC
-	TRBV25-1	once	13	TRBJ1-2	CASSVAGNYGYTF	TGTGCCAGCAGTGTTGCTGGGAACTATGGCTACACCTTC
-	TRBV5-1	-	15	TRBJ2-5	CASSLTGASQETQYF	TGCGCCAGCAGCTTGACTGGGGCATCTCAAGAGACCCAGTACTTC
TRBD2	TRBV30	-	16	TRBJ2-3	CAFTPKAGGGTDTQYF	TGTGCCTTTACGCCAAAAGCGGGGGGTGGCACAGATACGCAGTATTTT
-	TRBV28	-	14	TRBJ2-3	CASRPFKSADTQYF	TGTGCCAGTAGACCGTTCAAGAGCGCAGATACGCAGTATTTT
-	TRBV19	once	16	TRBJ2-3	CASSINRPPSTDTQYF	TGTGCCAGTAGTATAAACAGGCCTCCTAGCACAGATACGCAGTATTTT
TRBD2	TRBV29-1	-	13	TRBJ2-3	CSVVSSGGNTQYF	TGCAGCGTTGTTTCCAGCGGGGGTAATACGCAGTATTTT
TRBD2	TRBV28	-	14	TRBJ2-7	CASKKSSGTYEQYF	TGTGCCAGCAAAAAATCTAGCGGGACATACGAGCAGTACTTC
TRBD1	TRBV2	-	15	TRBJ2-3	CASRRTGGNTDTQYF	TGTGCCAGCCGCCGGACAGGGGGTAACACAGATACGCAGTATTTT
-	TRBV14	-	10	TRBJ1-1	CASSQTEAFF	TGTGCCAGCAGCCAAACGGAAGCTTTCTTT
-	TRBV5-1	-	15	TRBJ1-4	CASRITATTNEKLFF	TGCGCCAGCAGAATTACAGCCACAACTAATGAAAAACTGTTTTTT
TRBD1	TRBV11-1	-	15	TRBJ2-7	CASSSQDRGSYEQYF	TGTGCCAGCAGCTCGCAGGACAGGGGCTCCTACGAGCAGTACTTC
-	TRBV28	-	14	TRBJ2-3	CASSKGGSGGTQYF	TGTGCCAGCAGCAAAGGGGGGAGTGGTGGTACGCAGTATTTT
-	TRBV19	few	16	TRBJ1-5	CASTLNGGGLGQPQHF	TGTGCCAGTACCCTAAATGGGGGGGGGCTCGGTCAGCCCCAGCATTTT
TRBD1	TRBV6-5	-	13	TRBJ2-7	CASYGQGPYEQYF	TGTGCCAGCTACGGACAGGGTCCCTACGAGCAGTACTTC
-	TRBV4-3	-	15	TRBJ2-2	CASSQPGTGTGELFF	TGCGCCAGCAGCCAACCGGGGACCGGCACCGGGGAGCTGTTTTTT
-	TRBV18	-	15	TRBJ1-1	CASSPGQGGNTEAFF	TGTGCCAGCTCACCGGGGCAGGGTGGGAACACTGAAGCTTTCTTT
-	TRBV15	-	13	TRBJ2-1	CATSRVVSNEQFF	TGTGCCACCAGCAGAGTAGTTTCGAATGAGCAGTTCTTC
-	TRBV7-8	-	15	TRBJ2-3	CASSLASRLTDTQYF	TGTGCCAGCAGCTTAGCGTCTAGACTCACAGATACGCAGTATTTT
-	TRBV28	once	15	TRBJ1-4	CASSFTGTFNEKLFF	TGTGCCAGCAGCTTCACCGGGACTTTTAATGAAAAACTGTTTTTT
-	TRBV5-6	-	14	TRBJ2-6	CASSYFSGANVLTF	TGTGCCAGCAGCTATTTTTCTGGGGCCAACGTCCTGACTTTC
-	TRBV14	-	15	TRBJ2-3	CASSQGGFRTDTQYF	TGTGCCAGCAGCCAAGGCGGGTTCCGCACAGATACGCAGTATTTT
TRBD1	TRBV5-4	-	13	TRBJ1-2	CASSSTGVYGYTF	TGTGCCAGCAGCTCTACAGGGGTCTATGGCTACACCTTC
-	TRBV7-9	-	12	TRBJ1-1	CASSSYNTEAFF	TGTGCCAGCAGTTCCTATAACACTGAAGCTTTCTTT
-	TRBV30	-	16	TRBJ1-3	CAWSVLSAYSGNTIYF	TGTGCCTGGAGTGTCTTAAGCGCTTACTCTGGAAACACCATATATTTT
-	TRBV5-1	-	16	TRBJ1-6	CASSLVGASYNSPLHF	TGCGCCAGCAGCTTGGTAGGGGCGTCCTATAATTCACCCCTCCACTTT
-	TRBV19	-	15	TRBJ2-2	CASKSPGISTGELFF	TGTGCCAGTAAGTCGCCGGGGATAAGCACCGGGGAGCTGTTTTTT
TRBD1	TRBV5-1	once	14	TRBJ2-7	CASSEGQGLYEQYF	TGCGCCAGCAGCGAGGGACAGGGACTTTACGAGCAGTACTTC
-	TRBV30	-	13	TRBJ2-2	CAYKGQSTGELFF	TGTGCCTATAAAGGACAGTCCACCGGGGAGCTGTTTTTT
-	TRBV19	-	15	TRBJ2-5	CASRDTWRGEETQYF	TGTGCCAGTAGAGATACGTGGCGGGGAGAAGAGACCCAGTACTTC
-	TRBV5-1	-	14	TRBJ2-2	CASSPSANTGELFF	TGCGCCAGCTCCCCCTCGGCGAACACCGGGGAGCTGTTTTTT
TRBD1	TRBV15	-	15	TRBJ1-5	CATSRIQGPNQPQHF	TGTGCCACCAGCAGAATACAGGGGCCGAATCAGCCCCAGCATTTT
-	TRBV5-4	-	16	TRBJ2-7	CASSLGNGGLAYEQYF	TGTGCCAGCAGCCTGGGGAACGGGGGGCTAGCCTACGAGCAGTACTTC
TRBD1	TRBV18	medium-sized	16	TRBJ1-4	CASSQQPGQGFEKLFF	TGTGCCAGCTCACAGCAACCGGGACAGGGATTTGAAAAACTGTTTTTT
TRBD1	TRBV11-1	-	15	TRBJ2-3	CASSSRDRRPDTQYF	TGTGCCAGCAGCTCCCGGGACAGGAGACCAGATACGCAGTATTTT
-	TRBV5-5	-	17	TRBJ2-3	CASRVGAGVGITDTQYF	TGTGCCAGCCGCGTGGGGGCGGGAGTCGGGATAACAGATACGCAGTATTTT
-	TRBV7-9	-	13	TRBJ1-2	CASSLEQGYGYTF	TGTGCCAGCAGCTTAGAACAGGGATATGGCTACACCTTC
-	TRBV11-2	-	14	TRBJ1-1	CASSLWSVNTEAFF	TGTGCCAGCAGCTTATGGTCGGTGAACACTGAAGCTTTCTTT
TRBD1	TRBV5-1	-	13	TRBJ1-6	CASSRTGNSPLHF	TGCGCCAGCAGCCGGACAGGCAATTCACCCCTCCACTTT
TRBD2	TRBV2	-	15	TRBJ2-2	CASYPSGRVTGELFF	TGTGCCAGCTATCCTAGCGGGAGGGTCACCGGGGAGCTGTTTTTT
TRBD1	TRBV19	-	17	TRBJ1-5	CASSTQGTGISNQPQHF	TGTGCCAGTAGTACCCAGGGGACAGGAATTAGCAATCAGCCCCAGCATTTT
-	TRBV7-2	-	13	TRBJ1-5	CASSLSGNQPQHF	TGTGCCAGCAGCTTATCGGGCAATCAGCCCCAGCATTTT